The clone carrying this T cell receptor beta chain was found many times. Via MiXCR, TCRdb re-called the reads, giving one row per CDR3 protein. The sample has roughly 180,000 distinct CDR3 sequences; under 30% are singletons. These data are taken from a study of T cell repertoires in cytomegalovirus infection. Unmatched junction bases numbered 11, after V lost 5 bases and J lost 1 base. The CDR3 is made up of 18 amino acids. From germline, CDR1 is SGHTA and CDR2 FQGNSA. The V call is TRBV7-2, the J call TRBJ2-6; 7 bases match TRBD1. The sequenced material came from PBMCs. This clonotype was obtained from a human donor in good health (CMV status not recorded). Some clones in this sample may be carry-over from other donors' samples. The CDR3 reads CASSQITGVGSGANVLTF. The CDR3 coding sequence is TGTGCCAGCAGCCAAATAACAGGGGTGGGATCTGGGGCCAACGTCCTGACTTTC.